Below, one T cell receptor beta chain is given with its context. V dropped 2 bases and J dropped 2 bases, with 10 bases sitting between them. From germline, CDR1 is SGHTA and CDR2 FQGNSA. This CDR3 has 15 residues. These data originate in a study of blood T cell repertoires in COVID-19. Authors' data handling: Amplifying reference gene primers gave estimates of nucleated cell counts. Generated by immunoSEQ multiplex PCR, the TCRdb table keeps only in-frame clones and is missing some. V and J calls and clone size are copied from that table; D and trimming were computed from the DNA. The sample lists more than 80,000 clones; 88% were seen once.

The clonotype originates from a man older than 75 with acute or convalescent COVID-19. Sequencing was carried out using peripheral blood. The J gene is TRBJ2-1, the V gene TRBV7-2; D not certain. The CDR3 DNA is TGTGCCAGCAGCTTATTTAGAGACACCTACAATGAGCAGTTCTTC. Translated: CASSLFRDTYNEQFF. The whole variable domain, filled in from reference TRBV7-2 and TRBJ2-1, reads GAGVSQSPSNKVTEKGKDVELRCDPISGHTALYWYRQSLGQGLEFLIYFQGNSAPDKSGLPSDRFSAERTGGSVSTLTIQRTQQEDSAVYLCASSLFRDTYNEQFFGPGTRLTVL.